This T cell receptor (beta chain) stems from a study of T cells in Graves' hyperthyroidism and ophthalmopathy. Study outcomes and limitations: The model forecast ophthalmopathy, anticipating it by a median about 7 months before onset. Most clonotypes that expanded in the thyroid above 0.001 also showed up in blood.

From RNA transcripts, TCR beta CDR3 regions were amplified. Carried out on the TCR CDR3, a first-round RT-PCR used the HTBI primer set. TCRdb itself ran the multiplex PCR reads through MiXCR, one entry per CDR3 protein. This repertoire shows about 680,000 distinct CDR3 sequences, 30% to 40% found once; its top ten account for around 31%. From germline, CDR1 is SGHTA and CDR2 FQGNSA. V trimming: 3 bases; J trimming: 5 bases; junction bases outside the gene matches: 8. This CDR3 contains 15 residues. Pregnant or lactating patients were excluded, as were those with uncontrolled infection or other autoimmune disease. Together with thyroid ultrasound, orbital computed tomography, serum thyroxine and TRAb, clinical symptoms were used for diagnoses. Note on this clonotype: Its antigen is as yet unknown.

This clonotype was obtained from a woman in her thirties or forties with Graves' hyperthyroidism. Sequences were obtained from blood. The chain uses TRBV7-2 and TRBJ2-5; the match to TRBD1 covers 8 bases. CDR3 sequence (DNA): TGTGCCAGCAGCTTGTTGACAGGGGTGCTCGAGACCCAGTACTTC. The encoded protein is CASSLLTGVLETQYF.